These 7 T cell receptor beta chains were sequenced from one sample in a study of long-term antiretroviral therapy in people with HIV. Survey-level immunoSEQ v3.0 assays were run. Using immunoSEQ multiplex PCR, the repertoire was profiled, and TCRdb retains in-frame clones only, with some absent. The sample includes just over 20,000 clones, approximately 84% of them seen just once. The sequencing here drew on unsorted PBMCs, taken 0.5 years after starting antiretroviral therapy. These receptors originate from a man between 18 and 35 years old with HIV.

The chain recombines TRBV4-1 with TRBJ1-1, with 7 bases that match TRBD1. The CDR3 runs to 15 residues. With 3 bases clipped from V and 2 bases from J, the junction kept 6 bases outside the gene matches. CDR1 and CDR2 (germline): MGHRA, YSYEKL. The CDR3 DNA reads TGCGCCAGCAGCCATCCACCAGGGGGAAACACTGAAGCTTTCTTT. This codes for CASSHPPGGNTEAFF.

This chain joins TRBV5-6 and TRBJ1-1; tentative D call: TRBD1 (6 bases). CDR3 length: 15 amino acids. Germline V lookup: CDR1 SGHDT, CDR2 YYEEEE. V shed 5 bases and J shed 4 bases, with 18 bases lying between them. CDR3 in DNA: TGTGCCAGCAGGGGCAGGGGAAATAGTGGCACTGAAGCTTTCTTT. As protein: CASRGRGNSGTEAFF.

The CDR3 sequence: CASRPTGVGETQYF. The CDR3 DNA follows: TGTGCCAGCAGGCCTACAGGGGTCGGTGAGACCCAGTACTTC. The chain has TRBV5-8 and TRBJ2-5; 7 nucleotides align to TRBD1. Germline lookup yields CDR1 SGHTS and CDR2 YDEGEE. Trimming at V came to 5 bases and at J to 5 bases, leaving 9 bases not matched to a gene. This CDR3 region has 14 residues.

V gene TRBV4-1 combines with J gene TRBJ1-1; TRBD1 agrees at 7 bases. This CDR3 is 16 amino acids long. Germline assignment: CDR1 MGHRA and CDR2 YSYEKL. Trimming removed 4 bases from V and 5 bases from J; junction bases left unmatched: 13. In nucleotides, the CDR3 is TGCGCCAGCAGCCCCGCGCAGGGGGTGGATGGGACTGAAGCTTTCTTT. It yields the protein CASSPAQGVDGTEAFF.

This sequence joins TRBV2 and TRBJ2-7; a weak D match, TRBD2 (6 bases). The CDR3 runs to 15 residues. Trimming removed 1 base from V and 3 bases from J, with 13 bases in between. The germline V gene encodes CDR1 SNHLY and CDR2 FYNNEI. In DNA form, the CDR3 reads TGTGCCAGCAGTGAAGGCCCGTGGGGGGACTACGAGCAGTACTTC. Protein product: CASSEGPWGDYEQYF.

The chain recombines TRBV5-5 with TRBJ1-2, with D possibly TRBD1 on 5 matching bases. The CDR3 contains 15 residues. Germline assignment: CDR1 SGHKS and CDR2 YYEKEE (reference sequence). The germline V and J ends were trimmed by 1 base and 6 bases, with 16 bases remaining between them. CDR3 sequence reads: CASSLQQTVWDGYTF. The CDR3 DNA is TGTGCCAGCAGCTTGCAGCAGACAGTTTGGGATGGCTACACCTTC. Filled out from reference TRBV5-5 and TRBJ1-2, the complete variable domain reads DAGVTQSPTHLIKTRGQQVTLRCSPISGHKSVSWYQQVLGQGPQFIFQYYEKEERGRGNFPDRFSARQFPNYSSELNVNALLLGDSALYLCASSLQQTVWDGYTFGSGTRLTVV.

For the CDR3, the DNA is TGTGCCAGCAGTTCCAGCGGGAGCTCCTACGAGCAGTACTTC. Its translation is CASSSSGSSYEQYF. The J gene is TRBJ2-7, the V gene TRBV6-1, with 8 bases identical to TRBD2. CDR1 and CDR2 from the germline V gene are MNHNS and SASEGT. There are 14 residues in the CDR3. Germline trimming cut 5 bases from V and 0 bases from J; bases unmatched to any gene: 3.